This T cell receptor beta chain emerged from a study of tumor-infiltrating lymphocytes in primary liver carcinoma. TCR beta cDNA was made from 500 ng total RNA with a constant-region primer. Libraries of TCR beta came from three nested multiplex PCR rounds with slightly modified ARM-PCR. A C-beta reverse primer and TRBV1-TRBV30 forward primers served in each of the first two PCR rounds, at approximately 10 cycles apiece. TCRdb called the multiplex PCR reads again in MiXCR, with one record for every CDR3 protein. The repertoire holds about 30,000 distinct CDR3 sequences, with approximately 71% as singletons. CDR3 length: 15 residues. Germline V gene lookup returns CDR1 SGHAT and CDR2 FQNNGV. Each 20-30 mg portion of unsorted bulk tissue served as the source for co-extraction of RNA and DNA. Turning to this clonotype: At one of its ends the junction is not consistent with the germline gene, which may arise from a read error.

The chain joins TRBV11-2 to TRBJ1-2; perhaps TRBD1 as D (5 bases). This receptor was identified in a woman aged 25-40 years with primary liver carcinoma and hepatitis B virus infection. Sequencing was done on a sample of liver tumor tissue from sampling region 3. Described subset: tumor region T3, left-lateral pole. CDR3 loop: CANSLDGIAGRGYIF. CDR3 nucleotide sequence: TGTGCCAACAGCTTAGATGGGATAGCAGGGAGAGGCTACATCTTC. The variable domain in full, with the rest retrieved from reference TRBV11-2 and TRBJ1-2, is EAGVAQSPRYKIIEKRQSVAFWCNPISGHATLYWYQQILGQGPKLLIQFQNNGVVDDSQLPKDRFSAERLKGVDSTLKIQPAKLEDSAVYLCANSLDGIAGRGYIFGSGTRLTVV.